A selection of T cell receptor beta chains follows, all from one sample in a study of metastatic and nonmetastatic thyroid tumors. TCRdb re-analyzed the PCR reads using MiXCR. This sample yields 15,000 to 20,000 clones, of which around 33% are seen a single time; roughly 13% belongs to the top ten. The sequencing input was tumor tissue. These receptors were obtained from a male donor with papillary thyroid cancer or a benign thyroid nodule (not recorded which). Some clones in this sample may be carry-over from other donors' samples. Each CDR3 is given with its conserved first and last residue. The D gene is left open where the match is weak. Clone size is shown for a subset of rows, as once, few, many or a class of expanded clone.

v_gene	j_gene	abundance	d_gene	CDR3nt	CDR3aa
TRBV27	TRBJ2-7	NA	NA	TGTGCCATCGCCAAGGGAAACGAGCAGTACTTC	CAIAKGNEQYF
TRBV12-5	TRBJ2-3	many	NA	TGTGCTAGTCTGATAGCAAGTATAGATACGCAGTATTTT	CASLIASIDTQYF
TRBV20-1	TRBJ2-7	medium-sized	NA	TGCAGTGCTAGTAATTCACCCTACGAGCAGTACTTC	CSASNSPYEQYF
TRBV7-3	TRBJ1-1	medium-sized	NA	TGTGCCAGCAGCTTAAACATGGGGGAGAACACTGAAGCTTTCTTT	CASSLNMGENTEAFF
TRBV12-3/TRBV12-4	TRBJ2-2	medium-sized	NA	TGTGCCAGCAGTTTAAGAGTCTCGGACACCGGGGAGCTGTTTTTT	CASSLRVSDTGELFF
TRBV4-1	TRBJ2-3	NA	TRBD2	TGCGCCAGCAGCCACCGAATAGAGACTTGCGGGGGGTACACAGATACGCTGTATTTT	CASSHRIETCGGYTDTLYF
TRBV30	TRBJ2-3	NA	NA	TGTGCCTGGAGTCTAGGTAGCAGCTCCACAGATACGCAGTATTTT	CAWSLGSSSTDTQYF
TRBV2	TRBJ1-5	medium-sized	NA	TGTGCCAGCAGTGGCAGGACGGACCGCAATCAGCCCCAGCATTTT	CASSGRTDRNQPQHF
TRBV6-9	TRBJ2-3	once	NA	TGTTCCAGCACCGAGCTAGCCGATACGCAGTATTTT	CSSTELADTQYF
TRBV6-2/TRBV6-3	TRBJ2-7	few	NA	TGTGCCAGCGGGCAGGGTTACGAGCAGTACTTC	CASGQGYEQYF
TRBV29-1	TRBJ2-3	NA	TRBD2	TGCAGCGTACGTTCCAACAGGGTTAGCGGGAGTATGGGCACAGATACGCAGTATTTT	CSVRSNRVSGSMGTDTQYF
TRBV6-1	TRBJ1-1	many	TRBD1	TGTGCCAGCAGGACAGGGGGAGGCACTGAAGCTTTCTTT	CASRTGGGTEAFF
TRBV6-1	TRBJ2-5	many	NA	TGTGCCAGCACCCGACTAGGCAAAGAGACCCAGTACTTC	CASTRLGKETQYF
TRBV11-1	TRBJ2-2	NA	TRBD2	TGTGCCAGCAGCTTAGCCACTAGCGGGGTGCGAGCCACCGGGGAGCTGTTTTTT	CASSLATSGVRATGELFF
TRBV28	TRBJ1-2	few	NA	TGTGCCAGCAGTTTGGGTACAGACTATGGCTACACCTTC	CASSLGTDYGYTF
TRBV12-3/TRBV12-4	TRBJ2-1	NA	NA	TGTGCCAGCAGTTTACCGGGGTATAAGCAGTTCTTC	CASSLPGYKQFF
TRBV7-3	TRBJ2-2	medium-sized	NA	TGTGCCAGCAGCACCTACACCGGGGAGCTGTTTTTT	CASSTYTGELFF
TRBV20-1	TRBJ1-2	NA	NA	TGCAGTGCTAGCAGGCAATGGGGCCGTAACTATGGCTACACCTTC	CSASRQWGRNYGYTF
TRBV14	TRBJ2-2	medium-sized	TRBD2	TGTGCCAGCAGCCAAGCACTCGGACTAGCGGGAGCCGGGGAGCTGTTTTTT	CASSQALGLAGAGELFF
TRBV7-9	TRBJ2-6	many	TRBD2	TGTGCCAGCAGGTCTCTACTAGCGGGGCCTTCTGGGGCCAACGTCCTGACTTTC	CASRSLLAGPSGANVLTF
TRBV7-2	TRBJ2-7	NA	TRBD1	TGTGCCAGCAGCTTATGCCCGACAGGGCGGTACGAGCAGTACTTC	CASSLCPTGRYEQYF
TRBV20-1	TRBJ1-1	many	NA	TGCAGTGCTTCTACAGGGTTCGAAATGAACACTGAAGCTTTCTTT	CSASTGFEMNTEAFF
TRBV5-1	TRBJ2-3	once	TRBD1	TGCGCCAGCAGCGTAGAACAGGGGGCGAGGTCAGATACGCAGTATTTT	CASSVEQGARSDTQYF
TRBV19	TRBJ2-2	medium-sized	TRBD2	TGTGCCAGGTGGATGGGGGTAGCGGGAGGGCTGGGGGAGCTGTTTTTT	CARWMGVAGGLGELFF
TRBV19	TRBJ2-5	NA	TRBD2	TGTGCCAGTAGTCTTGGGACTAGCGGGGCCCTGTACTTC	CASSLGTSGALYF
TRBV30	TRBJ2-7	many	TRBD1	TGTGCCTGGACAAGACAGGGGAATTATTACGAGCAGTACTTC	CAWTRQGNYYEQYF
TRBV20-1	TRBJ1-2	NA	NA	TGCAGTGCTAGAGATTACCGCCGTTATGGCTACACCTTC	CSARDYRRYGYTF
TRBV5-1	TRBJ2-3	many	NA	TGCGCCAGCAGCTTGGGGACAACCCCCACAGATACGCAGTATTTT	CASSLGTTPTDTQYF
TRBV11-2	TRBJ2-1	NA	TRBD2	TGTGCCAGCAGCTTAGATCTCTCTAGCGGGAGAGGAAATGAGCAGTTCTTC	CASSLDLSSGRGNEQFF
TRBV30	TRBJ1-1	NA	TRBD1	TGTGCCTGGAGCTCCGGGACAGGGGGCGTCGGGGCTTTCTTT	CAWSSGTGGVGAFF
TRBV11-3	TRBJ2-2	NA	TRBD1	TGTGCCAGCAGCCCCAGGGGGCGCAACGGGGAGCTGTTTTTT	CASSPRGRNGELFF
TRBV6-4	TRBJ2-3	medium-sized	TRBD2	TGTGCCAGCAGTGACGGGACTAGCGGGGGGGCCGATACGCAGTATTTT	CASSDGTSGGADTQYF
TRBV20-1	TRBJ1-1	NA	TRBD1	TGCAGTGCGCAAGACAGGGTGGCTAACACTGAAGCTTTCTTT	CSAQDRVANTEAFF
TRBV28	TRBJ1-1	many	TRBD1	TGTGCCAGCAGTTTGGGTCGGACAGGGAGGAAATCTTTCTTT	CASSLGRTGRKSFF
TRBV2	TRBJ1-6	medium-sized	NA	TGTGCCAGCAGTCAAAGATTCCCGGGCTCAAATTCACCCCTCCACTTT	CASSQRFPGSNSPLHF
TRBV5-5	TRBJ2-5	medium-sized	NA	TGTGCCAGCAGCTCATACGTACGGGAGACCCAGTACTTC	CASSSYVRETQYF
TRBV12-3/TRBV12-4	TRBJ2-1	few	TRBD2	TGTGCCACCCTAGCGGGAATCGATGAGCAGTTCTTC	CATLAGIDEQFF
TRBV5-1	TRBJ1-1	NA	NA	TGCGCCAGCAGCTTACTCGTGGCCGAAGCGACAGGCCGCACTGGAGCTTTCTTT	CASSLLVAEATGRTGAFF
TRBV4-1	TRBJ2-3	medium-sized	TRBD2	TGCGCCAGCAGCCAAACTAGCGGGACAGATACGCAGTATTTT	CASSQTSGTDTQYF
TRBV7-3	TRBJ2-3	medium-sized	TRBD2	TGTGCCAGCAGCTCAGCGGGAGGCACAGATACGCAGTATTTT	CASSSAGGTDTQYF
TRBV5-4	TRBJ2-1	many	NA	TGTGCCAGCAGCTCCAGCTCCTACAATGAGCAGTTCTTC	CASSSSSYNEQFF
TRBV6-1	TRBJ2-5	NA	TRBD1	TGTGCCAGCAGTGAATTAGGACAGGGGGGATGGACCCAGTACTTC	CASSELGQGGWTQYF
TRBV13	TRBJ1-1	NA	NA	TGTGCCAGCCAACTGAGGGTACACACTGAAGCTTTCTTT	CASQLRVHTEAFF
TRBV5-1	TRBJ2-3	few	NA	TGCGCCAGCAGCTTGGAGCAGGCCCTTAGGACAGATACGCAGTATTTT	CASSLEQALRTDTQYF
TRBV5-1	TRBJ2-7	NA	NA	TGCGCCAGCAGAACCCAGGGGGGGAGCTCCTACGAGCAGTACTTC	CASRTQGGSSYEQYF
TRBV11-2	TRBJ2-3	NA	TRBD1	TGTGCCAGCAGCCCCAACCCCGGGACAGGGGGGACAGATACGCAGTATTTT	CASSPNPGTGGTDTQYF
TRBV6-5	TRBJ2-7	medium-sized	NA	TGTGCCAGCAGTTACGATCCGGACTCCTACGAGCAGTACTTC	CASSYDPDSYEQYF
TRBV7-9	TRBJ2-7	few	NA	TGTGCCAGCAGCTTAGGACCCGGCGAGCAGTACTTC	CASSLGPGEQYF
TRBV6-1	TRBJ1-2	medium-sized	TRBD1	TGTGCCAGCAGTGAAGTCCGGACAGGGGAGGGTGGCTACACCTTC	CASSEVRTGEGGYTF
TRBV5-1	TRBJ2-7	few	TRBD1	TGCGCCAGCAGCTTGAAAGGGACAGGGTGGTCCTACGAGCAGTACTTC	CASSLKGTGWSYEQYF
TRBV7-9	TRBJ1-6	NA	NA	TGTGCCAGCAGCCTAGGAAGGGAAGTAGCGCCCCTCCACTTT	CASSLGREVAPLHF
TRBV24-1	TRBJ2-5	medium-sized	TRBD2	TGTGCCACCAGTGACAGCGGACTAGCGGGAGAGGGACTCCAAGAGACCCAGTACTTC	CATSDSGLAGEGLQETQYF
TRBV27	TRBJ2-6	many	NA	TGTGCCAGCAGTGCCTCGGGGCGGCCTGGGGCCAACGTCCTGACTTTC	CASSASGRPGANVLTF
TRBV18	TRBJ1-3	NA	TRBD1	TGTGCCAGCTCGGACAGGGCGGCTGGAAACACCATATATTTT	CASSDRAAGNTIYF
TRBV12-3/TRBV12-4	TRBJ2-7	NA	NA	TGTGCCAGCAGTTTAGAGGCAGGTGGAGGGCACGAGCAGTACTTC	CASSLEAGGGHEQYF